The 25 T cell receptor beta chains in this list originate from one sample, sequenced in a study of cytomegalovirus exposure and HLA in healthy donors (dated by TCRdb to about 2017). Libraries came from the immunoSEQ multiplex PCR assay. The multiplex PCR relied on a mix of 60 forward primers for TCR Vbeta segments and 13 reverse primers for TCR Jbeta segments. Not all clones reach the TCRdb copy of this immuneACCESS table, which keeps in-frame sequences only. Checked studies attribute under half of the gap to unresolved V genes and leave the rest unexplained. This sample comprises roughly 180,000 clones, around 85% of them detected only once. The ten largest account for 1% of the sample. The sequenced sample was PBMCs. All receptors come from a boy aged 2 to 9 in good health and CMV-seronegative.

This chain uses TRBV6-5 with TRBJ2-3; D may be TRBD2 (6 bases). Germline loops: CDR1 MNHEY, CDR2 SVGAGI. The V gene lost 2 bases and the J gene lost 1 base, with 13 bases spanning the gap. The CDR3 totals 16 residues. The chain's CDR3 is CASSYAVSGRTDTQYF. The CDR3 coding sequence is TGTGCCAGCAGTTACGCTGTTAGCGGCCGCACAGATACGCAGTATTTT.

V usage is TRBV30 and J usage is TRBJ1-1; TRBD1 aligns across 7 bases. With 5 bases clipped from V and 8 bases from J, the junction kept 14 bases outside the gene matches. Germline V gene lookup returns CDR1 GTSNPN and CDR2 SVGIG (reference sequence). CDR3 length: 14 residues. The CDR3 loop is CAWLIYKGATEAFF. As DNA, the CDR3 is TGTGCCTGGCTGATATATAAGGGGGCGACGGAAGCTTTCTTT. Looking up the rest from reference TRBV30 and TRBJ1-1 gives the full variable domain: SQTIHQWPATLVQPVGSPLSLECTVEGTSNPNLYWYRQAAGRGLQLLFYSVGIGQISSEVPQNLSASRPQDRQFILSSKKLLLSDSGFYLCAWLIYKGATEAFFGQGTRLTVV.

The chain is built from TRBV13 and TRBJ2-1; 7 bases agree with TRBD2. The CDR3 runs to 15 residues. The germline V gene has CDR1 PRHDT and CDR2 FYEKMQ (reference sequence). Unmatched junction bases numbered 11, after V lost 4 bases and J lost 8 bases. CDR3 sequence: CASSSSPGGIDEQFF. The CDR3 DNA follows: TGTGCCAGCAGCTCCTCGCCGGGAGGCATCGATGAGCAGTTCTTC.

This chain joins TRBV9 and TRBJ1-5; D gene unclear. The germline CDR1 and CDR2 sequences are SGDLS and YYNGEE. Deletions cut 1 base from V and 3 bases from J, with 5 bases between. The CDR3 is 13 residues long. The CDR3 sequence: CASSVSPNQPQHF. CDR3 sequence (DNA): TGTGCCAGCAGCGTATCTCCCAATCAGCCCCAGCATTTT. The full variable domain, with the rest looked up from reference TRBV9 and TRBJ1-5, is DSGVTQTPKHLITATGQRVTLRCSPRSGDLSVYWYQQSLDQGLQFLIQYYNGEERAKGNILERFSAQQFPDLHSELNLSSLELGDSALYFCASSVSPNQPQHFGDGTRLSIL.

The chain recombines TRBV6-1 with TRBJ2-7; D ambiguous. Trimming removed 3 bases at V and 2 bases at J, with 8 bases between. The CDR3 covers 13 residues. Germline values: CDR1 MNHNS, CDR2 SASEGT. The CDR3 DNA is TGTGCCAGCAGTGAGTCAGGCCCCTACGAGCAGTACTTC. Protein: CASSESGPYEQYF.

The chain combines TRBV15 with TRBJ2-1, with a tentative D call TRBD2 (7 bases). The CDR3 loop spans 15 amino acids. V lost 1 base, J lost 12 bases, and 19 bases lay in between. CDR1 and CDR2 from the germline V gene are LNHNV and YYDKDF (reference sequence). The CDR3, as DNA: TGTGCCACCAGCAGAGGAGCCGGGGGGCCCTCGTCGCAGTTCTTC. It codes for CATSRGAGGPSSQFF.

The chain combines TRBV6-4 with TRBJ2-1; 8 nucleotides match TRBD1. Germline CDR1 is MRHNA and CDR2 is SNTAGT. V lost 0 bases to trimming and J lost 5 bases; unmatched junction nucleotides: 6. This CDR3 comprises 16 residues. The CDR3, as DNA: TGTGCCAGCAGTGACTCGTTCAGGGGGCCCGACAATGAGCAGTTCTTC. This gives the protein CASSDSFRGPDNEQFF.

The chain is built from TRBV27 and TRBJ1-2, with 8 bases lining up with TRBD1. CDR1 and CDR2 from the germline V gene are MNHEY and SMNVEV (reference sequence). There are 14 residues in the CDR3. V gave up 3 bases and J gave up 7 bases; unmatched junction bases: 7. The chain's CDR3 is CASSFFGTGSGYTF. DNA for the CDR3: TGTGCCAGCAGTTTCTTCGGGACAGGCAGTGGCTACACCTTC.

V usage is TRBV27 and J usage is TRBJ1-4, with D perhaps TRBD1 (5 bases). The length of the CDR3 is 15 residues. Trimming removed 5 bases at V and 6 bases at J, with 16 bases between. The germline V gene encodes CDR1 MNHEY and CDR2 SMNVEV (reference sequence). CDR3 nucleotides: TGTGCCAGCAGTCCCGGGACTCTAACACATGAAAAACTGTTTTTT. Protein: CASSPGTLTHEKLFF.

The sample holds one count of this clone. The genes are TRBV19 and TRBJ2-4; 12 bases line up with TRBD2. Germline V lookup: CDR1 LNHDA, CDR2 SQIVND (reference sequence). This CDR3 is 17 amino acids long. J was trimmed by 2 bases and V by 6 bases; bases with no gene match: 8. In nucleotides, the CDR3 is TGTGCCAGTAGAGCTTCTAGCGGGGGGGCCACCAAAAACATTCAGTACTTC. Protein sequence: CASRASSGGATKNIQYF.

The chain joins TRBV10-3 to TRBJ2-3; TRBD2 is a possible D gene (5 bases). The V gene's germline CDR1 is ENHRY and CDR2 SYGVKD. The CDR3 consists of 14 residues. V was shortened by 5 bases and J by 0 bases, with 9 bases between the two germline ends. This CDR3 reads CAISPWTSTDTQYF. For the CDR3, the DNA is TGTGCCATCAGTCCATGGACTAGCACAGATACGCAGTATTTT.

The V and J genes are TRBV5-6 and TRBJ2-2; 12 bases align to TRBD2. The V gene's germline CDR1 is SGHDT and CDR2 YYEEEE. The CDR3 covers 18 residues. With V trimmed by 3 bases and J by 3 bases, 9 bases remained unmatched. The DNA of the CDR3 is TGTGCCAGCAGCTGGAGGACTAGCGGGGTTGCCGACACCGGGGAGCTGTTTTTT. Its translation: CASSWRTSGVADTGELFF.

The gene calls are TRBV6-1 and TRBJ2-1, with TRBD2 matching over 10 bases. V dropped 2 bases and J dropped 8; count of bases not matched to a gene: 6. Looked up from germline, CDR1 is MNHNS and CDR2 is SASEGT. This CDR3 has 15 amino acids. CDR3 coding DNA: TGTGCCAGCAGTGAACGGAGCGGGGGGGGTCATGAGCAGTTCTTC. This translates into CASSERSGGGHEQFF.

The J gene is TRBJ1-2, the V gene TRBV28; 7 bases align to TRBD1. The CDR3 runs to 14 residues. V lost 4 bases to trimming and J lost 0 bases; unmatched junction nucleotides: 2. CDR1 is MDHEN and CDR2 is SYDVKM in the germline V gene. In DNA, the CDR3 is TGTGCCAGCAGTTGGGACAGAACTAACTATGGCTACACCTTC. This sequence encodes CASSWDRTNYGYTF.

Notes on this clone: At one end the junction does not follow the germline gene, possibly because of a read error. V and J are TRBV7-7 and TRBJ2-7; a possible D gene is TRBD2 (5 bases). Germline V lookup: CDR1 SSHAT, CDR2 FNYEAQ (reference sequence). The CDR3 has 13 residues. The CDR3 bases are TGTGCTAGCAGCCTCGGACTGGGCTACGAGCAGTACTTC. Its protein product is CASSLGLGYEQYF.

This clone was counted a few times. This sequence joins TRBV28 and TRBJ2-7, with 7 bases aligning to TRBD1. CDR3 length equals 19 residues. Germline V gene data show CDR1 as MDHEN and CDR2 as SYDVKM. Losses at the gene ends were 9 bases for V and 0 bases for J; bases not matched to a gene: 23. The CDR3 coding sequence is TGTGCCAGGTGCTATCGAGCCCACCGACAGGGCCATCACTCCTACGAGCAGTACTTC. Translating it yields CARCYRAHRQGHHSYEQYF.

The chain carries TRBV29-1 and TRBJ1-5, with no clear D. Trimming removed 6 bases from V and 0 bases from J, with 9 bases in between. Germline V gives CDR1 SQVTM, CDR2 ANQGSEA. This CDR3 is 13 amino acids long. The DNA of the CDR3 is TGCAGCGTCTGCGAGAATAGCAATCAGCCCCAGCATTTT. Translating gives CSVCENSNQPQHF. The full variable domain, with the rest looked up from reference TRBV29-1 and TRBJ1-5, is SAVISQKPSRDICQRGTSLTIQCQVDSQVTMMFWYRQQPGQSLTLIATANQGSEATYESGFVIDKFPISRPNLTFSTLTVSNMSPEDSSIYLCSVCENSNQPQHFGDGTRLSIL.

The gene calls are TRBV5-6 and TRBJ2-1; 8 positions agree with TRBD2. CDR3 length equals 15 residues. After removal of 3 bases from V and 7 bases from J, the junction contained 9 bases not matched to a gene. Germline loops: CDR1 SGHDT, CDR2 YYEEEE. The CDR3, as DNA: TGTGCCAGCAGCTATATCGGGAGGGCCCGGAATGAGCAGTTCTTC. It is translated as CASSYIGRARNEQFF.

The rearrangement joins TRBV10-3 to TRBJ1-2; 8 nucleotides agree with TRBD1. Germline V gene lookup returns CDR1 ENHRY and CDR2 SYGVKD. V was clipped by 4 bases and J by 2 bases; unmatched bases: 6. This CDR3 is 15 amino acids long. The CDR3 spells CAISAGGETNYGYTF. The CDR3 region has the DNA TGTGCCATCAGTGCAGGGGGCGAAACCAACTATGGCTACACCTTC.

Concerning this clone: As the CDR3 is not closed by the conserved phenylalanine or tryptophan, this likely results from a read error. This chain uses TRBV28 with TRBJ1-6; the match to TRBD1 covers 9 bases. Germline V lookup: CDR1 MDHEN, CDR2 SYDVKM. The CDR3 is 19 residues long. The V and J ends lost 6 bases and 1 base, in that order; junction bases with no gene match: 13. The CDR3 DNA reads TGTGCCAGCAGCTCGGTCCCGGGACAGGGAGGATCCTATAATTCACCCCTCCACCTT. Encoded protein: CASSSVPGQGGSYNSPLHL.

The rearrangement joins TRBV6-5 to TRBJ1-5; 9 bases fit TRBD1. V dropped 5 bases and J dropped 9; count of bases not matched to a gene: 5. The CDR3 is 13 residues long. Per the germline V gene, CDR1 is MNHEY and CDR2 is SVGAGI. CDR3 DNA sequence: TGTGCCAGCAGTGGGGACAGGGATGGGCCCCAGCATTTT. Encoded protein: CASSGDRDGPQHF.

This chain connects TRBV14 to TRBJ1-2; D might be TRBD1 (6 bases). V was trimmed by 0 bases and J by 0 bases, leaving 11 bases between them. The CDR3 runs 16 residues. The germline CDR1 and CDR2 sequences are SGHDN and FVKESK. CDR3 DNA: TGTGCCAGCAGCCAAGACAGGACAGTAGCTAACTATGGCTACACCTTC. It yields the protein CASSQDRTVANYGYTF.

This clone showed up just a few times. The gene calls are TRBV5-4 and TRBJ2-3; 8 nucleotides align to TRBD2. The CDR3 spans 16 residues. Germline loops: CDR1 SGHNT, CDR2 YYREEE (reference sequence). The trim removed 4 bases at V and 6 bases at J, leaving 13 bases unmatched. CDR3 in DNA: TGTGCCAGCAGCGAACGACTAGCGCCACAGAGGGATACGCAGTATTTT. Its translation: CASSERLAPQRDTQYF. The variable domain in full, with the rest retrieved from reference TRBV5-4 and TRBJ2-3, is ETGVTQSPTHLIKTRGQQVTLRCSSQSGHNTVSWYQQALGQGPQFIFQYYREEENGRGNFPPRFSGLQFPNYSSELNVNALELDDSALYLCASSERLAPQRDTQYFGPGTRLTVL.

Only a few counts were recorded for this clone. The chain is built from TRBV27 and TRBJ2-7; a weak D match, TRBD1 (6 bases). Germline CDR1 and CDR2: MNHEY and SMNVEV (reference sequence). The CDR3 loop spans 14 amino acids. V lost 8 bases and J lost 7, with 21 bases in between. This CDR3 reads CASAIQGGVIEQYF. Here the CDR3 DNA reads TGTGCCAGCGCCATACAGGGCGGAGTTATTGAGCAGTACTTC.

The chain joins TRBV11-2 to TRBJ2-6, with D tentatively TRBD1 (5 bases). Trimming cost V 6 bases and J 0 bases, with 12 bases left between them. The germline V gene has CDR1 SGHAT and CDR2 FQNNGV. This CDR3 comprises 16 residues. In nucleotides, the CDR3 is TGTGCCAGCAGTCAGACAGAGGCCTCTGGGGCCAACGTCCTGACTTTC. Protein sequence: CASSQTEASGANVLTF.